This entry concerns a single T cell receptor (beta chain). Its antigen remains unknown. Treatment: roughly 20 received Ad26.COV2.S at low or high dose, single or two shots; 5 received placebo; per-sample allocation not given. Specimen acquisition occurred on day 63 following the initial vaccine or placebo injection. Aged 18-55 years, donor was enrolled in Boston in 2020. This entry comes from a study of Ad26.COV2.S vaccination and SARS-CoV-2 variants. The study, taken as a whole, reports: Vaccine recipients surpassed placebo recipients in spike-specific TCR breadth.

Trimming at V came to 3 bases and at J to 3 bases, leaving 16 bases not matched to a gene. Germline CDR1 and CDR2: SGHNT and YYREEE (reference sequence). This CDR3 spans 18 amino acids. TCRdb's table, derived via immunoSEQ multiplex PCR, lists solely in-frame clones and lacks some. The sample shows approximately 420,000 clones, 75% to 90% of them seen only once. The sequenced sample was peripheral blood, obtained in a trial of Ad26.COV2.S vaccine versus placebo. The chain recombines TRBV5-4 with TRBJ1-1; 8 bases map to TRBD1. The receptor comes from a person aged 18 to 65 who received the Ad26.COV2.S COVID-19 vaccine or a placebo. The DNA of the CDR3 is TGTGCCAGCAGCTACATCGGGGGTGGACAGGGAATGTACACTGAAGCTTTCTTT. Protein product: CASSYIGGGQGMYTEAFF.